What follows are 25 T cell receptor beta chains derived from one specimen sequenced in a study of T and B cells in COVID-19 patients. BIOMED2 TRB-A/B primer pools were used in multiplex TRB PCR. TCRdb reprocessed the multiplex PCR reads with MiXCR, giving one entry per CDR3 protein. The sample yields thousands of distinct CDR3 sequences, 20% to 30% seen once. TRB was amplified from about 260-540 ng of blood genomic DNA. Sequencing used blood. These receptors all stem from a human donor with active COVID-19.

Ten or more counts support this clonotype. The V call is TRBV12-3 or TRBV12-4, the J call TRBJ2-3, with 9 bases lining up with TRBD2. With 8 bases clipped from V and 5 bases from J, the junction kept 5 bases outside the gene matches. This CDR3 has 13 residues. The CDR3 DNA reads TGTGCCAGCCGTGCTAGCGGGGTAGATACGCAGTATTTT. The encoded protein is CASRASGVDTQYF.

This clonotype was observed a few times. This rearrangement joins TRBV7-9 to TRBJ2-1; D remains ambiguous. The CDR3 covers 12 residues. The V gene's germline CDR1 is SEHNR and CDR2 FQNEAQ (reference sequence). Trimming shortened V by 1 base and J by 6 bases, and 4 bases separated the two germline ends. CDR3 loop: CASSLDSNEQFF. The CDR3 coding sequence is TGTGCCAGCAGCTTAGACAGCAATGAGCAGTTCTTC.

The rearrangement joins TRBV7-9 to TRBJ2-7; D uncertain. Trimming pared 4 bases from V and 3 bases from J, leaving 13 bases between. This CDR3 region has 14 residues. From germline, CDR1 is SEHNR and CDR2 FQNEAQ (reference sequence). For the CDR3, the DNA is TGTGCCAGCAGCTCATCCTCCTACGGCTACGAGCAGTACTTC. Translating it yields CASSSSSYGYEQYF. Supplemented by reference TRBV7-9 and TRBJ2-7, the full variable domain reads DTGVSQNPRHKITKRGQNVTFRCDPISEHNRLYWYRQTLGQGPEFLTYFQNEAQLEKSRLLSDRFSAERPKGSFSTLEIQRTEQGDSAMYLCASSSSSYGYEQYFGPGTRLTVT.

In DNA form, the CDR3 reads TGTGCCAGCAGCCGGAGTACGGCTAGCTCTGGGGCCAACGTCCTGACTTTC. Protein sequence: CASSRSTASSGANVLTF. The rearrangement links TRBV5-8 to TRBJ2-6; D uncertain. The germline gives CDR1 SGHTS, CDR2 YDEGEE. The CDR3 runs 17 residues. Deletions cut 4 bases from V and 0 bases from J, with 14 bases between.

This clonotype was seen at least ten times. The rearrangement uses TRBV24-1 and TRBJ2-3; no definite D call. The ends were cut back, 4 bases at V and 0 bases at J, with 4 bases in the middle. CDR1 and CDR2 from the germline V gene are KGHDR and SFDVKD. The CDR3 runs 13 residues. Here the CDR3 reads CATSEGSTDTQYF. For the CDR3, the DNA is TGTGCCACCAGTGAAGGGAGCACAGATACGCAGTATTTT.

This clonotype was seen at least ten times. The genes are TRBV5-1 and TRBJ2-7; D is uncertain. The germline V gene has CDR1 SGHRS and CDR2 YFSETQ. V gave up 3 bases and J gave up 5 bases, with 18 bases separating them. This CDR3 has 15 residues. CDR3 bases: TGCGCCAGCAGCTCAAGTGGGGTTTCGCCCCACGAGCAGTACTTC. Translating it yields CASSSSGVSPHEQYF.

The chain combines TRBV6-2 or TRBV6-3 with TRBJ2-5, with 7 bases lining up with TRBD1. There are 13 residues in the CDR3. After removal of 10 bases from V and 5 bases from J, the junction contained 10 bases not matched to a gene. Germline V gene data show CDR1 as MNHEY and CDR2 as SVGEGT. The CDR3 loop reads CATLTQGEETQYF. Here the CDR3 DNA reads TGTGCCACCTTAACCCAGGGGGAGGAGACCCAGTACTTC.

This clonotype was detected ten times or more. The rearrangement joins TRBV19 to TRBJ1-6; D remains ambiguous. Trimming left V 6 bases short and J 0 bases short, with 6 bases between. CDR3 size: 14 residues. CDR1 is LNHDA and CDR2 is SQIVND in the germline V gene (reference sequence). CDR3 in amino acids: CASRGSSYNSPLHF. CDR3 nucleotides: TGTGCCAGTAGGGGCAGCTCCTATAATTCACCCCTCCACTTT. The whole variable domain, remainder taken from reference TRBV19 and TRBJ1-6, is DGGITQSPKYLFRKEGQNVTLSCEQNLNHDAMYWYRQDPGQGLRLIYYSQIVNDFQKGDIAEGYSVSREKKESFPLTVTSAQKNPTAFYLCASRGSSYNSPLHFGNGTRLTVT.

The rearrangement links TRBV11-2 to TRBJ2-2, with 9 bases lining up with TRBD1. Losses at the gene ends were 5 bases for V and 5 bases for J; bases not matched to a gene: 9. Germline values: CDR1 SGHAT, CDR2 FQNNGV. This CDR3 spans 16 amino acids. CDR3 nucleotide sequence: TGTGCCAGCAGCGACGGACAGGGGCGGTTTACCGGGGAGCTGTTTTTT. Its translation: CASSDGQGRFTGELFF.

By share, this clonotype counts as medium-sized. The chain is built from TRBV29-1 and TRBJ1-2; a weak D match, TRBD1 (5 bases). The V gene's germline CDR1 is SQVTM and CDR2 ANQGSEA. This CDR3 has 14 residues. The V and J ends lost 1 base and 4 bases respectively, with 13 bases between them. The CDR3 sequence is CSVEGGTGPYGYTF. The CDR3 nucleotides are TGCAGCGTTGAAGGGGGGACCGGGCCCTATGGCTACACCTTC.

The table lists this clonotype with many counts. V is TRBV6-1 and J is TRBJ1-6; TRBD1 is a possible D gene (5 bases). Deletions cut 3 bases from V and 7 bases from J, with 16 bases between. Looked up from germline, CDR1 is MNHNS and CDR2 is SASEGT. The CDR3 sequence is 16 residues long. Here the CDR3 reads CASSEVRGPENSPLHF. CDR3 DNA: TGTGCCAGCAGTGAGGTGAGGGGTCCTGAGAATTCACCCCTCCACTTT.

This clonotype was observed once. This sequence joins TRBV29-1 and TRBJ2-7; D unclear. Trimming left V 6 bases short and J 3 bases short, with 9 bases between. Germline CDR1 SQVTM, CDR2 ANQGSEA. This CDR3 has 11 amino acids. The CDR3 loop is CSVGSFYEQYF. CDR3 sequence (DNA): TGCAGCGTGGGTAGTTTCTACGAGCAGTACTTC.

This clonotype is termed medium-sized. The chain has TRBV5-5 and TRBJ2-3; D uncertain. The CDR3 covers 14 residues. Between the trimmed V and J ends, which lost 4 bases and 8 bases, there was a span of 17 bases. Germline CDR1 SGHKS, CDR2 YYEKEE (reference sequence). The CDR3 spells CASSPFNLQGTQYF. In DNA, the CDR3 is TGTGCCAGCAGCCCCTTTAACCTCCAAGGTACGCAGTATTTT. Looking up the rest from reference TRBV5-5 and TRBJ2-3 gives the full variable domain: DAGVTQSPTHLIKTRGQQVTLRCSPISGHKSVSWYQQVLGQGPQFIFQYYEKEERGRGNFPDRFSARQFPNYSSELNVNALLLGDSALYLCASSPFNLQGTQYFGPGTRLTVL.

This clonotype was seen many times. The chain carries TRBV6-4 and TRBJ1-4; D uncertain. Trimming took 6 bases from V and 0 from J, leaving 11 bases between them. The CDR3 loop spans 15 amino acids. Per germline, CDR1 MRHNA and CDR2 SNTAGT. The CDR3 protein is CASSPGFATNEKLFF. The CDR3 DNA reads TGTGCCAGCAGCCCCGGGTTCGCAACTAATGAAAAACTGTTTTTT.

In its sample, this clonotype ranks as medium-sized. The chain joins TRBV19 to TRBJ1-1; D is unclear. The germline V gene has CDR1 LNHDA and CDR2 SQIVND (reference sequence). The CDR3 sequence is 14 residues long. The ends were cut back, 0 bases at V and 1 base at J, with 6 bases in the middle. The CDR3 DNA reads TGTGCCAGTAGTATAGACGAGGCGAACACTGAAGCTTTCTTT. Residues: CASSIDEANTEAFF.

This sequence joins TRBV4-1 and TRBJ2-2; the match to TRBD2 covers 12 bases. This CDR3 has 16 amino acids. The J segment lost 14 bases and the V segment lost 0 bases, leaving 10 bases of the junction unmatched. Germline assignment: CDR1 MGHRA and CDR2 YSYEKL. The CDR3 coding sequence is TGCGCCAGCAGCCAAGATGGGAGGGCTAGCGGGGGGGCCCTGTTTTTT. Encoded protein: CASSQDGRASGGALFF.

This clonotype came up many times. This chain joins TRBV5-1 and TRBJ2-7; no reliable D call. The V gene lost 4 bases and the J gene lost 3 bases, with 11 bases spanning the gap. Germline values: CDR1 SGHRS, CDR2 YFSETQ. This CDR3 has 13 amino acids. For the CDR3, the DNA is TGCGCCAGCAGCCCCCCCACAAGCTACGAGCAGTACTTC. Its protein is CASSPPTSYEQYF.

This clonotype was counted a few times. The chain links TRBV25-1 to TRBJ2-2; no definite D call. Germline-derived CDR1 and CDR2 are MGHDK and SYGVNS. Between the trimmed V and J ends, which lost 4 bases and 7 bases, there was a span of 16 bases. This CDR3 region has 15 residues. The CDR3: CASSAPSGTYGELFF. The CDR3 region has the DNA TGTGCCAGCAGTGCCCCATCAGGAACGTACGGGGAGCTGTTTTTT.

The V gene is TRBV5-1, the J gene TRBJ1-4, with TRBD1 as a possible D gene (6 bases). V shed 5 bases and J shed 0 bases, with 11 bases lying between them. Germline CDR1 and CDR2: SGHRS and YFSETQ. This CDR3 comprises 15 residues. The CDR3 loop is CASRRDISTNEKLFF. CDR3 bases: TGCGCCAGCAGAAGGGACATTTCAACTAATGAAAAACTGTTTTTT.

In this sample, this clonotype turned up many times. The chain recombines TRBV5-5 with TRBJ2-1; D is undetermined. Germline assignment: CDR1 SGHKS and CDR2 YYEKEE (reference sequence). Trimming left V 0 bases short and J 10 bases short, with 8 bases between. CDR3 size: 12 residues. Written as DNA, the CDR3 is TGTGCCAGCAGCTTGGTTCCCTGGGAGCAGTTCTTC. Residues: CASSLVPWEQFF. Complete variable domain (other parts from reference TRBV5-5 and TRBJ2-1): DAGVTQSPTHLIKTRGQQVTLRCSPISGHKSVSWYQQVLGQGPQFIFQYYEKEERGRGNFPDRFSARQFPNYSSELNVNALLLGDSALYLCASSLVPWEQFFGPGTRLTVL.

CDR3 DNA: TGTGCCAGCAGCTTATCCGGCACAATCTACAATGAGCAGTTCTTC. As protein: CASSLSGTIYNEQFF. The gene calls are TRBV5-6 and TRBJ2-1, with D unresolved. V was cut by 2 bases and J by 3 bases, with 12 bases left in between. CDR3 size: 15 residues. Germline V gene lookup returns CDR1 SGHDT and CDR2 YYEEEE.

This clonotype has a handful of counts. This chain joins TRBV20-1 and TRBJ2-5; 12 positions agree with TRBD2. Trimming at V came to 1 base and at J to 4 bases, leaving 4 bases not matched to a gene. The germline CDR1 and CDR2 sequences are DFQATT and SNEGSKA (reference sequence). The CDR3 runs 15 residues. DNA for the CDR3: TGCAGTGCTAGAGGGCTAGCGGGAGGGTTAGAGACCCAGTACTTC. Protein product: CSARGLAGGLETQYF.

This clonotype has a handful of counts. The gene calls are TRBV7-2 and TRBJ1-3; 7 bases line up with TRBD1. CDR3 length: 15 residues. Trimming took 3 bases from V and 4 from J; bases not matched to a gene: 6. In germline, CDR1 is SGHTA, CDR2 FQGNSA. This CDR3 reads CASSFDRDSGNTIYF. In nucleotides, the CDR3 is TGTGCCAGCAGCTTCGACAGGGATTCGGGAAACACCATATATTTT.

The table lists this clonotype with many counts. V gene TRBV24-1 combines with J gene TRBJ2-1; D call uncertain. Germline assignment: CDR1 KGHDR and CDR2 SFDVKD. Trimming removed 3 bases at V and 6 bases at J, with 11 bases between. The CDR3 contains 14 residues. The CDR3 loop reads CATSDATRGNEQFF. The DNA for the CDR3 is TGTGCCACCAGTGATGCGACGAGAGGCAATGAGCAGTTCTTC.

V gene TRBV29-1 combines with J gene TRBJ2-3; 11 bases agree with TRBD1. Germline V CDR1 and CDR2: SQVTM, ANQGSEA. V gave up 4 bases and J gave up 3 bases; unmatched junction bases: 3. This CDR3 comprises 14 residues. The CDR3 DNA reads TGCAGCGTTGTGGACAGGGGGCGAACAGATACGCAGTATTTT. This gives the protein CSVVDRGRTDTQYF.